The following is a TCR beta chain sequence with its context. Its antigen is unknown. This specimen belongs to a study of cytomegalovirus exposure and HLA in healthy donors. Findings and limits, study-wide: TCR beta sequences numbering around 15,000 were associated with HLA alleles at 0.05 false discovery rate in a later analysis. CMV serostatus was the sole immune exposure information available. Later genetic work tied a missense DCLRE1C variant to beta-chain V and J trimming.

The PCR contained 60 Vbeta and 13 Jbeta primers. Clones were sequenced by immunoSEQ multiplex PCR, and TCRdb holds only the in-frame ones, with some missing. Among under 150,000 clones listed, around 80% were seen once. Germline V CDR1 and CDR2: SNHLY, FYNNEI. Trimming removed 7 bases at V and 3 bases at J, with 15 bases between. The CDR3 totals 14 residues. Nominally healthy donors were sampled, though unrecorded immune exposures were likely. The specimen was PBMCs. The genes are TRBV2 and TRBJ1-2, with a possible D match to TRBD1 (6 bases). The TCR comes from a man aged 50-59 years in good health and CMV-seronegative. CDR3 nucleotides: TGTGCCAGCAACTCACAGGGTAGAGACTATGGCTACACCTTC. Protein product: CASNSQGRDYGYTF.